The 3 T cell receptor beta chains presented below share a single source sample, sequenced in a study of radiotherapy plus CTLA-4 blockade in lung cancer. Assay: immunoSEQ multiplex PCR; the TCRdb copy retains only in-frame clones and omits some. The table lists about 88,000 clones, roughly 70% of them singletons. This material consisted of peripheral blood, taken from a patient treated with radiotherapy plus ipilimumab. Source of these receptors: a human donor with non-small cell lung cancer that progressed on radiotherapy plus ipilimumab.

CDR3 sequence: CASLAGQGGEQYF. CDR3 in DNA: TGTGCCAGCTTGGCGGGACAGGGCGGCGAGCAGTACTTC. J is TRBJ2-7 and V is TRBV28; TRBD1 matches at 9 bases. The length of the CDR3 is 13 residues. V lost 8 bases, J lost 6 bases, and 8 bases stayed unmatched. CDR1 is MDHEN and CDR2 is SYDVKM in the germline V gene.

The gene calls are TRBV28 and TRBJ2-3; 10 bases align to TRBD2. Germline trimming cut 5 bases from V and 0 bases from J; bases unmatched to any gene: 11. The CDR3 is 18 residues long. The germline V gene has CDR1 MDHEN and CDR2 SYDVKM. Written as DNA, the CDR3 is TGTGCCAGCAGTCCCATACTGGGTAGCGGGGGGAGCACAGATACGCAGTATTTT. Translated: CASSPILGSGGSTDTQYF.

A few counts support this clone. Written as DNA, the CDR3 is TGTGCCAGCGGGGCCTACAATGAGCAGTTCTTC. This gives the protein CASGAYNEQFF. The chain links TRBV28 to TRBJ2-1; the D is unclear. Germline V lookup: CDR1 MDHEN, CDR2 SYDVKM. The germline V and J ends were trimmed by 8 bases and 2 bases, with 4 bases remaining between them. CDR3 length: 11 amino acids. Full variable domain (missing parts from reference TRBV28 and TRBJ2-1): DVKVTQSSRYLVKRTGEKVFLECVQDMDHENMFWYRQDPGLGLRLIYFSYDVKMKEKGDIPEGYSVSREKKERFSLILESASTNQTSMYLCASGAYNEQFFGPGTRLTVL.